This T cell receptor (beta chain) was profiled in a study of cytomegalovirus exposure and HLA in healthy donors. On the study more broadly: An early data release held 70 million to 90 million unique TCRs from HLA-typed donors.

Study results and limitations: Later, an analysis showed that TCR beta chains associated with HLA were more clonally expanded than others that were equally common.

Germline V gives CDR1 SGDLS, CDR2 YYNGEE. Trimming cost V 4 bases and J 1 base, with 11 bases left between them. This CDR3 comprises 14 residues. To note about this clone: The antigen is undetermined.

Primers: 60 Vbeta forward and 13 Jbeta reverse. Clones were read by immunoSEQ multiplex PCR, and TCRdb kept only the in-frame ones, dropping some. The sample contains 60,000 to 75,000 clones, around 73% of which appear only once. Sequencing was carried out using PBMCs. The receptor was isolated from a man aged 45-65 years in good health and CMV-seronegative. The J gene is TRBJ2-5, the V gene TRBV9; the D gene is possibly TRBD1 (6 bases). Written as DNA, the CDR3 is TGTGCCAGCAGCAAGCGGACAGTCCAAGAGACCCAGTACTTC. As protein: CASSKRTVQETQYF.